The table lists the clone carrying this T cell receptor beta chain with many counts. Specified time point: newly diagnosed GD, antithyroid drugs for less than 3 months. Extracted RNA from PBMCs served as the source of the TCR library. Trimming took off 7 bases at V and 4 bases at J, with 14 bases between the two ends. The CDR3 contains 14 residues. Per the germline V gene, CDR1 is LNHNV and CDR2 is YYDKDF (reference sequence). This sample was taken from a study of regulatory T cells in long-lasting Graves disease. Arm-PCR of CDR3 regions and iRepertoire HTBI primers were the basis on which TCR beta libraries were built. TCRdb recomputed calls from the multiplex PCR reads with MiXCR, one row per CDR3 protein. This sample has over 300,000 distinct CDR3 sequences, with roughly 16% found just once.

The chain recombines TRBV15 with TRBJ2-1; D is ambiguous. This specimen consisted of peripheral blood mononuclear cells (PBMCs), obtained at new diagnosis, from a patient treated with antithyroid drugs. This clonotype was obtained from a female donor with Graves disease. The CDR3 protein is CATTDLAGYNEQFF. CDR3 coding DNA: TGTGCCACCACCGACTTAGCCGGGTACAATGAGCAGTTCTTC. Together with reference TRBV15 and TRBJ2-1, the CDR3 gives the full variable domain: DAMVIQNPRYQVTQFGKPVTLSCSQTLNHNVMYWYQQKSSQAPKLLFHYYDKDFNNEADTPDNFQSRRPNTSFCFLDIRSPGLGDTAMYLCATTDLAGYNEQFFGPGTRLTVL.